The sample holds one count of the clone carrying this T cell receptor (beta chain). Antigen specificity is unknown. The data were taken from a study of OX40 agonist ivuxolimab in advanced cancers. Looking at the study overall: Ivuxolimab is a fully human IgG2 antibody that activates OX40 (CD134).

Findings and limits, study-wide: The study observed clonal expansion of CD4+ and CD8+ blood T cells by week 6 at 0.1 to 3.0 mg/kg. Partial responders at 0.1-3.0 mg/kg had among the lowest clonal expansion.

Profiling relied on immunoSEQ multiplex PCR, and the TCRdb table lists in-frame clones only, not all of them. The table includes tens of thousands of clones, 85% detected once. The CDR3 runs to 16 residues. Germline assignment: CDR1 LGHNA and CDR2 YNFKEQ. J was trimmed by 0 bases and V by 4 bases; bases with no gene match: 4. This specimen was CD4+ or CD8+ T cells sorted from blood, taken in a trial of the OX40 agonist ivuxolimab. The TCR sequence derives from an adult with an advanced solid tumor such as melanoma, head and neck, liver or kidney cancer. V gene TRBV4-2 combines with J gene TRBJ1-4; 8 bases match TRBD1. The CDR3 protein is CASSPDRGTTNEKLFF. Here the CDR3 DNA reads TGTGCCAGCAGCCCAGACAGGGGTACAACTAATGAAAAACTGTTTTTT.